A single sample gave rise to the 8 T cell receptor beta chains below, sequenced in a study of T cell changes during pregnancy in multiple sclerosis. This table comes from immunoSEQ multiplex PCR, and its TCRdb copy is limited to in-frame clones, with some not included. The sample lists about 64,000 clones, 80% to 95% occurring once. Sample: peripheral blood, taken in the second trimester of pregnancy. These receptors came from a female donor with multiple sclerosis, enrolled in a pregnancy study.

The chain uses TRBV5-1 and TRBJ2-1; D is perhaps TRBD2 (5 bases). This CDR3 has 15 amino acids. Germline-derived CDR1 and CDR2 are SGHRS and YFSETQ. V was cut by 0 bases and J by 12 bases, with 19 bases left in between. CDR3 DNA sequence: TGCGCCAGCAGCTTGGGCGGTAGCGCGGTAAAGGGGCAGTTCTTC. It translates to CASSLGGSAVKGQFF.

V and J are TRBV9 and TRBJ1-2; the match to TRBD1 covers 7 bases. The CDR3 has 19 residues. V was clipped by 0 bases and J by 0 bases; unmatched bases: 14. Germline lookup yields CDR1 SGDLS and CDR2 YYNGEE. The CDR3 region is CASSVVPRQGSRPNYGYTF. CDR3 nucleotides: TGTGCCAGCAGCGTAGTACCTAGACAGGGATCTCGCCCTAACTATGGCTACACCTTC.

The CDR3 DNA is TGTGCCAGCAGTTACATGGGGACAGGGCGAGGCACTGAAGCTTTCTTT. Residues: CASSYMGTGRGTEAFF. This chain uses TRBV6-5 with TRBJ1-1, with 9 bases that match TRBD1. V lost 2 bases, J lost 4 bases, and 8 bases stayed unmatched. Germline V gene lookup returns CDR1 MNHEY and CDR2 SVGAGI. The CDR3 consists of 16 residues.

The J gene is TRBJ1-1, the V gene TRBV27, with 7 nucleotides matching TRBD1. V gave up 6 bases and J gave up 5 bases; unmatched junction bases: 9. CDR3 size: 14 residues. The germline gives CDR1 MNHEY, CDR2 SMNVEV (reference sequence). CDR3 sequence reads: CASRRARTGTEAFF. The CDR3 DNA follows: TGTGCCAGCAGACGGGCCAGGACAGGAACTGAAGCTTTCTTT.

V and J are TRBV9 and TRBJ2-7; 12 nucleotides agree with TRBD2. Germline V gene sequence: CDR1 SGDLS, CDR2 YYNGEE. V lost 0 bases to trimming and J lost 2 bases; unmatched junction nucleotides: 3. The CDR3 loop spans 16 amino acids. The CDR3 reads CASSVDLAGGTYEQYF. In DNA form, the CDR3 reads TGTGCCAGCAGCGTAGATCTAGCGGGAGGGACCTACGAGCAGTACTTC.

Only one count was recorded for this clone. This chain connects TRBV10-3 to TRBJ2-7, with D possibly TRBD2 on 6 matching bases. V was trimmed by 6 bases and J by 6 bases, leaving 15 bases between them. This CDR3 has 13 amino acids. From germline, CDR1 is ENHRY and CDR2 SYGVKD. The CDR3 here is CAIRSRGTGEQYF. The CDR3 DNA reads TGTGCCATCAGGTCACGCGGGACGGGCGAGCAGTACTTC.

V and J are TRBV10-1 and TRBJ2-7, with D perhaps TRBD1 (5 bases). The CDR3 sequence is 16 residues long. Trimming took off 9 bases at V and 0 bases at J, with 21 bases between the two ends. Germline-derived CDR1 and CDR2 are WNHNN and SYGVQD (reference sequence). The CDR3 DNA sequence: TGCGCCAGTCTCCCTTCAGGGATAACCTCCTCCTACGAGCAGTACTTC. Its translation is CASLPSGITSSYEQYF.

This chain connects TRBV12-5 to TRBJ2-7; TRBD2 aligns across 12 bases. The CDR3 runs to 16 residues. V dropped 1 base and J dropped 4; count of bases not matched to a gene: 5. CDR1 LGHNT and CDR2 FRNRAP come from the germline V gene. The CDR3 sequence is CASGLGLAGAGYEQYF. CDR3 nucleotide sequence: TGTGCTAGTGGTTTGGGACTAGCGGGAGCGGGGTACGAGCAGTACTTC.